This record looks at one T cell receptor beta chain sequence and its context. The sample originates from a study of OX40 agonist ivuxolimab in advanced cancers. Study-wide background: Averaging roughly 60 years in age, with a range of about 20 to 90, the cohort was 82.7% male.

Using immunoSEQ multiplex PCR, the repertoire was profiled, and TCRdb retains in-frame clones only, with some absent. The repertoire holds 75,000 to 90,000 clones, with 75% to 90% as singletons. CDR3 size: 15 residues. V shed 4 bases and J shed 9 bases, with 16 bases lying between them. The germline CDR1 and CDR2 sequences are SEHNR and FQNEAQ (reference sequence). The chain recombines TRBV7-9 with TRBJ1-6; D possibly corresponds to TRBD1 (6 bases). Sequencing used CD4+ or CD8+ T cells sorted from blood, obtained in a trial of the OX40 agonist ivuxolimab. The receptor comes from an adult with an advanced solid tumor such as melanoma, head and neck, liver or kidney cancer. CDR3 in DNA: TGTGCCAGCAGCTCGACTGCAGGGGTAGGTTCACCCCTCCACTTT. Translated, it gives CASSSTAGVGSPLHF.